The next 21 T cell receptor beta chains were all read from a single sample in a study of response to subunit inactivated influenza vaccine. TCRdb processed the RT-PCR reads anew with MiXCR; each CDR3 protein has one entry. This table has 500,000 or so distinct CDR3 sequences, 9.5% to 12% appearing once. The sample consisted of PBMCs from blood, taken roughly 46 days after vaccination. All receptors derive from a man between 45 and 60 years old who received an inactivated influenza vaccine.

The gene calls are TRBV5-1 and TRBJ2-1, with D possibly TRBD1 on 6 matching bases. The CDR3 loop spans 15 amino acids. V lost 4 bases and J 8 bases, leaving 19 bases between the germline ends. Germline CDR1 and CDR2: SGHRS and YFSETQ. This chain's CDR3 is CASSPIQGRKDEQFF. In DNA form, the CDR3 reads TGCGCCAGCAGCCCCATCCAGGGGCGCAAGGATGAGCAGTTCTTC.

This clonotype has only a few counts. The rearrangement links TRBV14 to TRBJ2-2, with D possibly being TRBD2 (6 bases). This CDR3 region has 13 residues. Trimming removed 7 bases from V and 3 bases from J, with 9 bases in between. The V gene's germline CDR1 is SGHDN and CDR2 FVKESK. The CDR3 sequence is CASKEGHTGELFF. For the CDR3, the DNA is TGTGCCAGCAAGGAGGGGCACACCGGGGAGCTGTTTTTT.

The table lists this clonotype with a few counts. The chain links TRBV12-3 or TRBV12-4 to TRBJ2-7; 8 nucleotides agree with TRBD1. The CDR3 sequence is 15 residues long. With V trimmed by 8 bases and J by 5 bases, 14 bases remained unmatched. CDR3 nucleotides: TGTGCCAGCTCCTGGGGGGACAGGCCCCTCCACGAGCAGTACTTC. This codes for CASSWGDRPLHEQYF.

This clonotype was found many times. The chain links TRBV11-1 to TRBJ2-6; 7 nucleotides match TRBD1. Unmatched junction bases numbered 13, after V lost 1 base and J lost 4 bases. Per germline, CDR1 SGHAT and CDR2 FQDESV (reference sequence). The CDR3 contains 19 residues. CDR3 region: CASSLGYRDSPRGANVLTF. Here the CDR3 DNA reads TGTGCCAGCAGCTTAGGGTACCGGGACAGCCCGCGCGGGGCCAACGTCCTGACTTTC.

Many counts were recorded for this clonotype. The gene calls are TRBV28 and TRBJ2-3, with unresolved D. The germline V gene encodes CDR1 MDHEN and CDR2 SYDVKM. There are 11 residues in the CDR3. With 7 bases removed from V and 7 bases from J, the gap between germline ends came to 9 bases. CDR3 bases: TGTGCCAGCATCCTAGAGAATACGCAGTATTTT. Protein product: CASILENTQYF.

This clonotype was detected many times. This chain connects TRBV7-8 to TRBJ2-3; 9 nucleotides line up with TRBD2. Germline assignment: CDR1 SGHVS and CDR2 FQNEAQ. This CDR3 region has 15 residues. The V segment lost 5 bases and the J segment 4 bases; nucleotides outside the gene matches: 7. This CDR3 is CASSSRTSAPDTQYF. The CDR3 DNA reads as TGTGCCAGCAGCAGCCGGACTAGCGCGCCAGATACGCAGTATTTT. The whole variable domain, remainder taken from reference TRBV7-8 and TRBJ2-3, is GAGVSQSPRYKVAKRGQDVALRCDPISGHVSLFWYQQALGQGPEFLTYFQNEAQLDKSGLPSDRFFAERPEGSVSTLKIQRTQQEDSAVYLCASSSRTSAPDTQYFGPGTRLTVL.

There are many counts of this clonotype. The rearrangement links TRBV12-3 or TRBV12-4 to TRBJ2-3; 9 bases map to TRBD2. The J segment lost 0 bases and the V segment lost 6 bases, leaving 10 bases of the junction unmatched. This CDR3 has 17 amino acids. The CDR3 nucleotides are TGTGCCAGCAGAAGCGGGGGGTCTGCAACTAGCACAGATACGCAGTATTTT. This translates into CASRSGGSATSTDTQYF.

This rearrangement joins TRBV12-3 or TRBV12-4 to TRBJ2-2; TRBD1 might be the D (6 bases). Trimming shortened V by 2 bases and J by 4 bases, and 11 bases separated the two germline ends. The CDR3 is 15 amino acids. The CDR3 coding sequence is TGTGCCAGCAGTTTAATGGGGGCGAGCACCGGGGAGCTGTTTTTT. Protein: CASSLMGASTGELFF.

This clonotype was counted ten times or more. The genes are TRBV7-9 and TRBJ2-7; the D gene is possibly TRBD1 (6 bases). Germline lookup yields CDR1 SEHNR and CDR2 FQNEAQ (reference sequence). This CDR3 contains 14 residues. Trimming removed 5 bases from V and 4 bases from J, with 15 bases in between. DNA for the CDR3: TGTGCCAGCAGCAGGCCCGGGACACTTTACGAGCAGTACTTC. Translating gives CASSRPGTLYEQYF.

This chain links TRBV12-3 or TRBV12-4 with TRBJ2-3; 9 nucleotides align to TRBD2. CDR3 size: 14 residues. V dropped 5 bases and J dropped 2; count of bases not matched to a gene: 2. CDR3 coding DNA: TGTGCCAGCAGTAAGCGGGAGGCCACAGATACGCAGTATTTT. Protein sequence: CASSKREATDTQYF.

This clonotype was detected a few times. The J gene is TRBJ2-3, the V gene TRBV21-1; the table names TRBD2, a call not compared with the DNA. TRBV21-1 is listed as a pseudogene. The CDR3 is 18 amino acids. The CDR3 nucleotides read TGTGCCAGCAGCAAAGAAAAATGGTCTAGCGGAAAGACAGATACGCAGTATTTT. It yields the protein CASSKEKWSSGKTDTQYF.

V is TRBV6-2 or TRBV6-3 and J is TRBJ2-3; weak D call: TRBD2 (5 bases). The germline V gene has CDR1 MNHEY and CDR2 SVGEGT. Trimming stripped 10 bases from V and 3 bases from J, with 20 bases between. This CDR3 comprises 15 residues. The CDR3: CATTALQRDTDTQYF. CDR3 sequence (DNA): TGTGCCACCACTGCCCTACAGAGGGATACAGATACGCAGTATTTT.

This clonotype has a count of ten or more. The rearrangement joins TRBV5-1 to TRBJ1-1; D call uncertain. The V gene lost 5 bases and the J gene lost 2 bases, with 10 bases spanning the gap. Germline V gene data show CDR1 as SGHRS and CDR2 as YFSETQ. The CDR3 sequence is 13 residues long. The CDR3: CASRDNPNTEAFF. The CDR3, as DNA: TGCGCCAGCAGAGATAATCCCAACACTGAAGCTTTCTTT.

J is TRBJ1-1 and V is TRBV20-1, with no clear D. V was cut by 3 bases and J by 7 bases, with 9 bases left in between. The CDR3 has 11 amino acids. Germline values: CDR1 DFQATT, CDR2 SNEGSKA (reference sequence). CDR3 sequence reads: CSARVGIEAFF. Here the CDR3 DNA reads TGCAGTGCTAGGGTCGGAATTGAAGCTTTCTTT.

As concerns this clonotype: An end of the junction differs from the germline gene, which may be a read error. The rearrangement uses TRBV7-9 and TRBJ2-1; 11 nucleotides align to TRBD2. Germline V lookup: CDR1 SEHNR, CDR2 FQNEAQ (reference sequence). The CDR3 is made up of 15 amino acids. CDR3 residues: CASGPGLAVYNERFF. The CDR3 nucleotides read TGTGCCAGCGGACCGGGACTAGCGGTATACAATGAGCGGTTCTTC.

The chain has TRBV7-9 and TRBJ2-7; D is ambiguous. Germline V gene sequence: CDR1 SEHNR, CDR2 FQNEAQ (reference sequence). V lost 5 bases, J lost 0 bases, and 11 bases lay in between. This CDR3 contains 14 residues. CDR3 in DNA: TGTGCCAGCAGCCGAGCATGGAGCTCCTACGAGCAGTACTTC. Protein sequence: CASSRAWSSYEQYF.

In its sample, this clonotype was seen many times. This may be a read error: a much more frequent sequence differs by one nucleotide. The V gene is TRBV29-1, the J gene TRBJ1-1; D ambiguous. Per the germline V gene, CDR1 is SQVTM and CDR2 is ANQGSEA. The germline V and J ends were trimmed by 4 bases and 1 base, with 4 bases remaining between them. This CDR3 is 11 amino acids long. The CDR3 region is CSVVRNTEAFF. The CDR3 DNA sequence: TGCAGCGTTGTCAGGAACACTGAAGCTTTCTTT.

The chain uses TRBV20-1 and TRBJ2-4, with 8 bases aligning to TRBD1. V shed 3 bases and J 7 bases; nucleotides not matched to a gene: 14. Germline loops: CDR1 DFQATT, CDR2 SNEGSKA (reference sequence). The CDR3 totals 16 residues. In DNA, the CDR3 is TGCAGTGCTAGGAAAAAAGGACAGGGTGGGTGGAACATTCAGTACTTC. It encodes CSARKKGQGGWNIQYF.

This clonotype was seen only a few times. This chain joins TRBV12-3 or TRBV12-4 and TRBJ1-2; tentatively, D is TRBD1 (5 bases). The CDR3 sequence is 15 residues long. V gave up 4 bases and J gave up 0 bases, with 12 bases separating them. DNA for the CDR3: TGTGCCAGCAGTTCCATCAGACAGCCTAACTATGGCTACACCTTC. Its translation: CASSSIRQPNYGYTF.

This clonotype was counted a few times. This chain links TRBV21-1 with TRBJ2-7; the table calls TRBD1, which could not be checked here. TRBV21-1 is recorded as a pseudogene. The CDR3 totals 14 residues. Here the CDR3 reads CASSKQAGGYEQYF. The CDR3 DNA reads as TGTGCCAGCAGCAAACAAGCAGGGGGCTACGAGCAGTACTTC.

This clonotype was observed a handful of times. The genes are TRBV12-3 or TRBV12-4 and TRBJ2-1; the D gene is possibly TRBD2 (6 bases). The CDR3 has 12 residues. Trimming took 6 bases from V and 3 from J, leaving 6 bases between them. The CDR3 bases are TGTGCCAGCAGGGACTACTACAATGAGCAGTTCTTC. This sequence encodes CASRDYYNEQFF.